This passage covers 30 T cell receptor beta chains from one sample sequenced in a study of monozygotic twins with inflammatory bowel disease. TCRdb processed the 5' RACE reads again and assigns one entry to each CDR3 protein, with no DNA. With about 140,000 distinct CDR3 sequences in the sample, the ten largest clones hold approximately 2.5%. Sequencing used blood. Source of these receptors: a human donor with ulcerative colitis or Crohn's disease, or a healthy co-twin of an affected twin (not recorded which).

The chain couples TRBV7-2 to TRBJ2-5; TCRdb picks TRBD2, but there is no DNA to check that call. Germline assignment: CDR1 SGHTA and CDR2 FQGNSA. This CDR3 is built from 15 residues. The CDR3 sequence is CASLLAGGYQETQYF.

CDR3: CASSQDKGGVMTDTQYF. The chain joins TRBV14 to TRBJ2-3; TCRdb names TRBD1, which stays unverified in the absence of DNA. Germline values: CDR1 SGHDN, CDR2 FVKESK. The CDR3 spans 17 residues.

CDR3 sequence: CASSLEVRVGRGYTF. The chain links TRBV7-2 to TRBJ1-2; TCRdb proposes TRBD1, but this gene call is untestable without DNA. This CDR3 has 15 amino acids. The germline CDR1 and CDR2 sequences are SGHTA and FQGNSA.

This rearrangement joins TRBV20-1 to TRBJ2-7; TCRdb selects TRBD1, and the lack of DNA leaves this call unchecked. The CDR3 spans 13 residues. The germline V gene encodes CDR1 DFQATT and CDR2 SNEGSKA (reference sequence). CDR3 sequence reads: CSATTGKPYEQYF.

This rearrangement joins TRBV27 to TRBJ2-6. Germline CDR1 is MNHEY and CDR2 is SMNVEV (reference sequence). The CDR3 consists of 15 residues. The CDR3 sequence is CASSFLNSGANVLTF.

This sequence joins TRBV19 and TRBJ1-2; checking the TCRdb D call of TRBD1 is not possible without DNA. The CDR3 is 13 amino acids. Germline CDR1 and CDR2: LNHDA and SQIVND (reference sequence). The chain's CDR3 is CASSVGTAYGYTF.

The CDR3 here is CSARFIFSGTLPYEQYF. This sequence joins TRBV20-1 and TRBJ2-7; TCRdb's D call, TRBD1, is unchecked because there is no DNA. The V gene's germline CDR1 is DFQATT and CDR2 SNEGSKA (reference sequence). This CDR3 comprises 17 residues.

The chain is built from TRBV7-9 and TRBJ2-1; TCRdb's assignment of TRBD1 cannot be checked, as there is no DNA. Germline V gives CDR1 SEHNR, CDR2 FQNEAQ (reference sequence). The CDR3 has 16 amino acids. The CDR3: CASSSRTEPVDNEQFF.

The CDR3 reads CASSLDAGGTEAFF. V usage is TRBV5-1 and J usage is TRBJ1-1. Per the germline V gene, CDR1 is SGHRS and CDR2 is YFSETQ. The CDR3 runs 14 residues.

The chain combines TRBV5-1 with TRBJ2-4; TCRdb's D gene call, TRBD1, goes unchecked for lack of DNA. Germline V lookup: CDR1 SGHRS, CDR2 YFSETQ. This CDR3 has 19 residues. The CDR3 protein is CASKRDPVKFPRAKNIQYF.

This chain joins TRBV6-1 and TRBJ2-3; TCRdb indicates TRBD1, and absent DNA this call remains unverified. The germline V gene encodes CDR1 MNHNS and CDR2 SASEGT. CDR3 length equals 15 residues. The chain's CDR3 is CASSEWGTSTDTQYF.

The chain uses TRBV6-1 and TRBJ2-7; without DNA, the TCRdb call of TRBD1 cannot be checked. The germline CDR1 and CDR2 sequences are MNHNS and SASEGT. The CDR3 runs to 18 residues. The CDR3 is CASSEAIAGQGQTYEQYF.

CDR3 amino acids: CASSGRGDFSEQFF. The V and J genes are TRBV7-2 and TRBJ2-1; TCRdb returns TRBD1, unconfirmable since there is no DNA. The CDR3 totals 14 residues. Germline V gene lookup returns CDR1 SGHTA and CDR2 FQGNSA.

The chain links TRBV9 to TRBJ2-3. Germline CDR1 SGDLS, CDR2 YYNGEE. This CDR3 comprises 11 residues. The CDR3 protein is CASSVADTQYF.

CDR3 sequence reads: CAWSVSGRNTIYF. The J gene is TRBJ1-3, the V gene TRBV30. Germline CDR1 reads GTSNPN; CDR2 reads SVGIG (reference sequence). The CDR3 consists of 13 residues. Variable domain in full (rest from reference TRBV30 and TRBJ1-3): SQTIHQWPATLVQPVGSPLSLECTVEGTSNPNLYWYRQAAGRGLQLLFYSVGIGQISSEVPQNLSASRPQDRQFILSSKKLLLSDSGFYLCAWSVSGRNTIYFGEGSWLTVV.

This chain links TRBV5-5 with TRBJ2-3. The CDR3 spans 15 residues. CDR1 is SGHKS, CDR2 YYEKEE, per germline (reference sequence). CDR3 protein: CASSLMRWSTDTQYF.

The rearrangement uses TRBV7-2 and TRBJ2-7; TCRdb calls TRBD1, which cannot be checked without DNA. The germline V gene encodes CDR1 SGHTA and CDR2 FQGNSA. The CDR3 length is 15 residues. The chain's CDR3 is CASSLRDRGQYEQYF. Complete variable domain (other parts from reference TRBV7-2 and TRBJ2-7): GAGVSQSPSNKVTEKGKDVELRCDPISGHTALYWYRQSLGQGLEFLIYFQGNSAPDKSGLPSDRFSAERTGGSVSTLTIQRTQQEDSAVYLCASSLRDRGQYEQYFGPGTRLTVT.

V usage is TRBV4-2 and J usage is TRBJ1-1; without DNA, the TCRdb call of TRBD1 cannot be checked. The CDR3 loop spans 13 amino acids. Germline CDR1 reads LGHNA; CDR2 reads YNFKEQ. The CDR3 reads CASSQDPQGLAFF.

This chain connects TRBV20-1 to TRBJ2-4; TCRdb lists TRBD1, though no DNA is available to test this call. CDR3 length: 12 residues. Germline CDR1 DFQATT, CDR2 SNEGSKA (reference sequence). The CDR3 protein is CSARTVGNIQYF.

The chain couples TRBV15 to TRBJ2-5; checking the TCRdb D call of TRBD1 is not possible without DNA. Germline loops: CDR1 LNHNV, CDR2 YYDKDF (reference sequence). The CDR3 has 14 residues. The CDR3 loop reads CATSRQGIAETQYF.

The J gene is TRBJ1-5, the V gene TRBV20-1; with no DNA, the TCRdb D assignment of TRBD1 cannot be verified. The CDR3 has 15 amino acids. From germline, CDR1 is DFQATT and CDR2 SNEGSKA (reference sequence). Here the CDR3 reads CSARDPRAGNQPQHF.

The chain employs TRBV12-3 or TRBV12-4 and TRBJ2-7; the TCRdb call, TRBD2, lacks DNA for checking. This CDR3 region has 12 residues. The CDR3 region is CASSFSPYEQYF.

V and J are TRBV7-2 and TRBJ1-5; TCRdb names TRBD1, which stays unverified in the absence of DNA. The germline gives CDR1 SGHTA, CDR2 FQGNSA. This CDR3 has 16 residues. CDR3 amino acids: CASSFGRGGIERPQHF.

The chain employs TRBV10-3 and TRBJ1-5; as DNA is missing, the TRBD1 call by TCRdb cannot be tested. The CDR3 contains 16 residues. Germline V gene sequence: CDR1 ENHRY, CDR2 SYGVKD. Here the CDR3 reads CAISEPGGAGNQPQHF.

The chain has TRBV7-2 and TRBJ2-7; lacking DNA, the TRBD1 call made by TCRdb goes unchecked. The CDR3 length is 15 residues. The germline CDR1 and CDR2 sequences are SGHTA and FQGNSA. The CDR3 reads CASGPTRSGADEQYF.

The gene calls are TRBV20-1 and TRBJ2-3; the D call of TRBD2 rests on TCRdb alone, since no DNA is present to check it. CDR3 length equals 15 residues. Germline V gene sequence: CDR1 DFQATT, CDR2 SNEGSKA (reference sequence). The chain's CDR3 is CSATTSGGAWDSQYF.

The chain carries TRBV5-5 and TRBJ1-2; TCRdb reports TRBD1, a call that lacks DNA to check it against. This CDR3 contains 16 residues. Looked up from germline, CDR1 is SGHKS and CDR2 is YYEKEE (reference sequence). The CDR3 sequence: CASSSPGGRANYGYTF.

The V and J genes are TRBV12-3 or TRBV12-4 and TRBJ1-1. The CDR3 runs 18 residues. CDR3 in amino acids: CASSPPRLGPRLNTEAFF.

The gene calls are TRBV29-1 and TRBJ2-1; with no DNA, the TCRdb D assignment of TRBD2 cannot be verified. Germline V CDR1 and CDR2: SQVTM, ANQGSEA. The CDR3 sequence is 14 residues long. This CDR3 reads CSVEVSGGVNEQFF.

The gene calls are TRBV30 and TRBJ2-7; TCRdb's D call, TRBD1, is unchecked because there is no DNA. The CDR3 loop spans 13 amino acids. Looked up from germline, CDR1 is GTSNPN and CDR2 is SVGIG (reference sequence). The chain's CDR3 is CAWTGTGPYEQYF.